The source of this T cell receptor beta chain is a study of T-cell memory formation after mild COVID-19. TCRdb recomputed calls from the 5' RACE reads with MiXCR, one row per CDR3 protein. The data show under 110,000 distinct CDR3 sequences, with 15% to 20% seen just once and 28% held by the top ten. Source material: PBMCs or a T cell subset sorted from them (not recorded which). This clonotype originated in an adult woman who had mild COVID-19 (a few samples of this study predate the infection). Cell type and time point are not known.

This CDR3 reads CSAPGGGQGAREQYF. CDR3 in DNA: TGCAGTGCCCCAGGGGGAGGACAGGGGGCGCGAGAGCAGTACTTC. The chain joins TRBV20-1 to TRBJ2-7; 11 bases are a match to TRBD1. Trimming cost V 6 bases and J 7 bases; bases outside gene matches: 14. Germline V gene data show CDR1 as DFQATT and CDR2 as SNEGSKA (reference sequence). The CDR3 is 15 amino acids.